Listed below are T cell receptor beta chains from one sample, sequenced in a study of cytomegalovirus exposure and HLA in healthy donors. Clones were sequenced by immunoSEQ multiplex PCR, and TCRdb holds only the in-frame ones, with some missing. The repertoire holds about 130,000 clones, over 65% seen once, with about 11% in the top ten. Source material: PBMCs. All receptors derive from a man younger than 40 in good health and CMV-seropositive. Both conserved end residues are part of each CDR3. A D gene is named only where the DNA matches it firmly.

d_call	v_call	j_call	cdr3_nt	cdr3_aa
TRBD1	TRBV5-1	TRBJ1-1	TGCGCCAGCAGCTTCAGGACAGGGTTGAACACTGAAGCTTTCTTT	CASSFRTGLNTEAFF
NA	TRBV29-1	TRBJ1-2	TGCAGCGGCAGACTGGCTACGTTGGCTGGCTACACCTTC	CSGRLATLAGYTF
TRBD2	TRBV7-7	TRBJ2-7	TGTGCTAGCAGCTTAGACCGGACTAGCCTAGGTTACGAGCAGTACTTC	CASSLDRTSLGYEQYF
TRBD1	TRBV7-9	TRBJ2-7	TGTGCCAGCAGCTTAGTACAGGGGTTTTACGAGCAGTACTTC	CASSLVQGFYEQYF
TRBD2	TRBV29-1	TRBJ2-7	TGCAGCGTTGTAAGTAGCGGGAAAAGGAACGCTTACGAGCAGTACTTC	CSVVSSGKRNAYEQYF
TRBD1	TRBV4-3	TRBJ1-2	TGCGCCAGCAGCCAAGAACGAGGGACAGGGGGCGCGGACTATGGCTACACCTTC	CASSQERGTGGADYGYTF
TRBD1	TRBV25-1	TRBJ1-2	TGTGCCAGCAGTGTAGGGACAGGGGCTGGCTACACCTTC	CASSVGTGAGYTF
TRBD1	TRBV2	TRBJ1-2	TGTGCCAGCAGTGAGGAGTGGACAGGGGTTCGTGGCTACACCTTC	CASSEEWTGVRGYTF
NA	TRBV27	TRBJ1-3	TGTGCCAGCAGACTAAGGCAGTTCTCTGGAAACACCATATATTTT	CASRLRQFSGNTIYF
TRBD2	TRBV5-1	TRBJ2-3	TGCGCCAGCAGCTTGGTGGCTAGCGGGGGCACAGATACGCAGTATTTT	CASSLVASGGTDTQYF
TRBD1	TRBV5-1	TRBJ1-3	TGCGCCAGCAGCGTGGGGGCCCCGGGACAGCGCCCCTCTGGAAACACCATATATTTT	CASSVGAPGQRPSGNTIYF
NA	TRBV7-2	TRBJ1-1	TGTGCCAGCAGCTTAGTGGCGGGAGAATCCGCTGAAGCTTTCTTT	CASSLVAGESAEAFF
NA	TRBV20-1	TRBJ2-1	TGCAGTGCTATTATCCATGAGCAGTTCTTC	CSAIIHEQFF